This entry lists 31 T cell receptor beta chains sequenced from one sample in a study of identical twins. TCRdb used MiXCR to reprocess the 5' RACE reads, holding one entry per CDR3 protein. In the table there are a few hundred thousand distinct CDR3 sequences, 12% of which are singletons. This sample was shared with a second study, whose subject was yellow fever vaccine responses in identical twins.

Sequenced sample: CD8+ T cells sorted from blood. The receptors were gathered from a woman between 18 and 30 years old in good health.

This clonotype was found a few times. This chain connects TRBV24-1 to TRBJ1-5, with D maybe TRBD1 (5 bases). The CDR3 extends over 13 amino acids. Trimming pared 4 bases from V and 7 bases from J, leaving 10 bases between. Germline-derived CDR1 and CDR2 are KGHDR and SFDVKD. In DNA, the CDR3 is TGTGCCACCAGTGAGGGGGGACGCCAGCCCCAGCATTTT. Its protein product is CATSEGGRQPQHF.

This chain connects TRBV27 to TRBJ1-5, with a possible D match to TRBD1 (5 bases). The germline V and J ends were trimmed by 7 bases and 2 bases, with 12 bases remaining between them. Germline CDR1 is MNHEY and CDR2 is SMNVEV (reference sequence). This CDR3 has 14 amino acids. The CDR3 sequence: CASMSLGGNQPQHF. CDR3 coding DNA: TGTGCCAGCATGAGCCTGGGGGGCAATCAGCCCCAGCATTTT.

J is TRBJ2-7 and V is TRBV28; 8 bases line up with TRBD2. From germline, CDR1 is MDHEN and CDR2 SYDVKM. This CDR3 region has 17 residues. V lost 6 bases to trimming and J lost 2 bases; unmatched junction nucleotides: 15. Here the CDR3 reads CASSSTLLAAMTYEQYF. The CDR3 bases are TGTGCCAGCAGCTCCACCCTACTAGCGGCCATGACCTACGAGCAGTACTTC.

This clonotype came up a few times. The chain couples TRBV4-1 to TRBJ1-6, with 7 bases lining up with TRBD1. V lost 2 bases to trimming and J lost 8 bases; unmatched junction nucleotides: 6. The CDR3 has 15 residues. The germline gives CDR1 MGHRA, CDR2 YSYEKL. The CDR3 nucleotides are TGCGCCAGCAGCCAATGGGGCAGGGGGGATTCACCCCTCCACTTT. Amino acids: CASSQWGRGDSPLHF.

The J gene is TRBJ1-6, the V gene TRBV20-1, with 9 bases fitting TRBD1. V lost 5 bases and J lost 5; bases outside the gene matches: 7. Per the germline V gene, CDR1 is DFQATT and CDR2 is SNEGSKA (reference sequence). The CDR3 has 15 residues. DNA for the CDR3: TGCAGTGCTCCCCGGGGACAGGGTGATAATTCACCCCTCCACTTT. Protein sequence: CSAPRGQGDNSPLHF.

This clonotype was counted many times. The chain has TRBV24-1 and TRBJ2-1, with 7 bases fitting TRBD2. Germline loops: CDR1 KGHDR, CDR2 SFDVKD. The V segment lost 7 bases and the J segment 6 bases; nucleotides outside the gene matches: 8. There are 14 residues in the CDR3. The CDR3 bases are TGTGCCACCAGAAGGAGGGAGGGTGGCAATGAGCAGTTCTTC. Its translation is CATRRREGGNEQFF.

The chain is built from TRBV5-1 and TRBJ2-3; D might be TRBD2 (6 bases). Looked up from germline, CDR1 is SGHRS and CDR2 is YFSETQ. Trimming left V 6 bases short and J 7 bases short, with 18 bases between. The CDR3 runs 14 residues. CDR3: CASTRLTGDNTQYF. Here the CDR3 DNA reads TGCGCCAGCACACGTCTGACGGGAGACAATACGCAGTATTTT.

This clonotype was seen a few times. The gene calls are TRBV15 and TRBJ2-3; 10 bases are shared with TRBD2. CDR1 LNHNV and CDR2 YYDKDF come from the germline V gene (reference sequence). V shed 0 bases, J shed 4 bases, and the junction held 7 bases outside the gene matches. This CDR3 is built from 17 residues. The chain's CDR3 is CATSRDGSSGRSDTQYF. CDR3 nucleotide sequence: TGTGCCACCAGCAGAGATGGAAGTAGCGGGAGGTCAGATACGCAGTATTTT.

This clonotype has at least ten counts. V usage is TRBV6-2 or TRBV6-3 and J usage is TRBJ1-5; the D gene is possibly TRBD1 (5 bases). CDR1 and CDR2 (germline): MNHEY, SVGEGT. The CDR3 is made up of 14 amino acids. The ends were cut back, 3 bases at V and 4 bases at J, with 10 bases in the middle. The CDR3 sequence: CASSYGTENQPQHF. In DNA form, the CDR3 reads TGTGCCAGCAGTTATGGGACGGAAAATCAGCCCCAGCATTTT.

This clonotype appeared a few times. The chain carries TRBV20-1 and TRBJ2-7; 10 bases map to TRBD2. CDR3 length equals 15 residues. Germline lookup yields CDR1 DFQATT and CDR2 SNEGSKA (reference sequence). V lost 0 bases to trimming and J lost 5 bases; unmatched junction nucleotides: 7. The DNA of the CDR3 is TGCAGTGCTAGAGAACCAGCGGGAGGGCCAGACGAGCAGTACTTC. Its protein product is CSAREPAGGPDEQYF.

The CDR3, as DNA: TGCAGTGCTAGAGATGGCGGGGGAGGAGAGACTGAAGCTTTCTTT. Amino acid sequence: CSARDGGGGETEAFF. The rearrangement links TRBV20-1 to TRBJ1-1; weak D call: TRBD1 (5 bases). The germline V and J ends were trimmed by 0 bases and 5 bases, with 16 bases remaining between them. The germline gives CDR1 DFQATT, CDR2 SNEGSKA (reference sequence). This CDR3 region has 15 residues.

This clonotype was seen repeatedly, ten times or more. The J gene is TRBJ2-7, the V gene TRBV28, with TRBD1 identical over 10 bases. The V segment lost 7 bases and the J segment 3 bases; nucleotides outside the gene matches: 9. The CDR3 runs 15 residues. Germline values: CDR1 MDHEN, CDR2 SYDVKM. The CDR3 region is CASTRRQGADYEQYV. For the CDR3, the DNA is TGTGCCAGCACCCGTAGACAGGGGGCTGACTACGAGCAGTACGTC.

This clonotype was recorded a few times. The chain links TRBV12-3 or TRBV12-4 to TRBJ1-2; D might be TRBD1 (5 bases). The V and J ends lost 5 bases and 4 bases respectively, with 8 bases between them. The CDR3 loop spans 12 amino acids. The DNA of the CDR3 is TGTGCCAGCAGTGGGGCTAGCTATGGCTACACCTTC. Translating it yields CASSGASYGYTF.

Many counts were recorded for this clonotype. The V call is TRBV20-1, the J call TRBJ2-1, with TRBD2 identical over 12 bases. Unmatched junction bases numbered 21, after V lost 4 bases and J lost 8 bases. The CDR3 contains 19 residues. In germline, CDR1 is DFQATT, CDR2 SNEGSKA (reference sequence). Here the CDR3 reads CSAKGLAGSGSRLGDEQFF. In DNA, the CDR3 is TGCAGTGCTAAAGGACTAGCGGGATCAGGTAGTAGACTCGGGGATGAGCAGTTCTTC.

The chain employs TRBV11-2 and TRBJ2-1; D unclear. This CDR3 has 16 amino acids. Germline CDR1 reads SGHAT; CDR2 reads FQNNGV. The germline V and J ends were trimmed by 0 bases and 6 bases, with 15 bases remaining between them. In nucleotides, the CDR3 is TGTGCCAGCAGCTTAGAGCTGGGGTTGGCTAGCAATGAGCAGTTCTTC. This sequence encodes CASSLELGLASNEQFF.

As for this clonotype: At one of its ends the junction is not consistent with the germline gene, which may arise from a read error. This chain uses TRBV4-2 with TRBJ1-1; D not resolved. Germline CDR1 and CDR2: LGHNA and YNFKEQ. The CDR3 has 19 amino acids. Here the CDR3 reads CASSQDPPGSISSNTEAFF. CDR3 nucleotide sequence: TGTGCCAGCAGCCAAGATCCTCCGGGAAGTATTTCGAGTAACACTGAAGCTTTTTTT.

The V gene is TRBV2, the J gene TRBJ1-1; D gene ambiguous. Germline V gene lookup returns CDR1 SNHLY and CDR2 FYNNEI. CDR3 length: 11 residues. Trimming pared 10 bases from V and 6 bases from J, leaving 12 bases between. CDR3 sequence reads: CATPTRPEAFF. The CDR3 DNA reads TGTGCCACCCCTACGAGGCCTGAAGCTTTCTTT.

This sequence joins TRBV3-1 and TRBJ1-6, with TRBD1 matching 7 bases. Germline trimming cut 7 bases from V and 0 bases from J; bases unmatched to any gene: 6. CDR1 and CDR2 from the germline V gene are LGHDT and YNNKEL (reference sequence). The CDR3 spans 16 residues. CDR3 protein: CASTDRESSYNSPLHF. The CDR3 DNA sequence: TGTGCCAGCACCGACAGGGAAAGCTCCTATAATTCACCCCTCCACTTT.

V is TRBV4-1 and J is TRBJ2-6, with 10 bases aligning to TRBD1. From germline, CDR1 is MGHRA and CDR2 YSYEKL. The CDR3 runs to 21 residues. Trimming cost V 0 bases and J 0 bases; bases outside gene matches: 11. CDR3 residues: CASSQDEMGTGAFSGANVLTF. The CDR3, as DNA: TGCGCCAGCAGCCAAGATGAGATGGGGACAGGGGCCTTCTCTGGGGCCAACGTCCTGACTTTC.

This clonotype was recorded at least ten times. The chain uses TRBV7-9 and TRBJ2-5; D is possibly TRBD1 (6 bases). The CDR3 has 12 residues. The V gene's germline CDR1 is SEHNR and CDR2 FQNEAQ (reference sequence). V lost 4 bases to trimming and J lost 3 bases, with 6 bases between them. CDR3 DNA: TGTGCCAGCAGCTGGACAGAAGAGACCCAGTACTTC. Translating gives CASSWTEETQYF.

On this clonotype: An end of the junction differs from the germline gene, which may be a read error. The J gene is TRBJ2-5, the V gene TRBV28, with D possibly called TRBD1 or TRBD2 (5 bases each). Germline V gene data show CDR1 as MDHEN and CDR2 as SYDVKM. This CDR3 has 16 residues. This CDR3 reads CASSSAGTQDQKTQYF. The CDR3 DNA reads TGTGCCAGCAGTTCTGCCGGGACCCAGGACCAAAAGACCCAGTACTTC.

This clonotype was seen ten or more times. The chain carries TRBV28 and TRBJ2-6; D might be TRBD1 (5 bases). Germline CDR1 reads MDHEN; CDR2 reads SYDVKM. This CDR3 spans 15 amino acids. V was shortened by 2 bases and J by 4 bases, with 9 bases between the two germline ends. The CDR3 loop is CASSLAGSGANVLTF. The CDR3 coding sequence is TGTGCCAGCAGTTTAGCAGGGTCCGGGGCCAACGTCCTGACTTTC.

This clonotype was detected many times. The CDR3 region is CASSLEVWSGDSSYEQYF. The CDR3 DNA reads as TGCGCCAGCAGCTTGGAAGTTTGGAGTGGGGACAGTTCCTACGAGCAGTACTTC. The chain carries TRBV5-1 and TRBJ2-7; 7 nucleotides agree with TRBD1. In germline, CDR1 is SGHRS, CDR2 YFSETQ. V was clipped by 0 bases and J by 1 base; unmatched bases: 13. CDR3 size: 18 residues.

In its sample, this clonotype was seen a few times. The rearrangement links TRBV29-1 to TRBJ1-3; 8 bases line up with TRBD1. This CDR3 has 14 amino acids. The ends lost 2 bases at V and 4 bases at J; junction bases unmatched: 4. Germline CDR1 reads SQVTM; CDR2 reads ANQGSEA. The CDR3 DNA is TGCAGCGTTGAAACGACAGGGGCCGGAAACACCATATATTTT. Its translation is CSVETTGAGNTIYF. Using reference TRBV29-1 and TRBJ1-3 for the parts outside the CDR3, the full variable domain is SAVISQKPSRDICQRGTSLTIQCQVDSQVTMMFWYRQQPGQSLTLIATANQGSEATYESGFVIDKFPISRPNLTFSTLTVSNMSPEDSSIYLCSVETTGAGNTIYFGEGSWLTVV.

This clonotype was detected a few times. The genes are TRBV27 and TRBJ2-2, with a tentative D call TRBD1 (5 bases). The germline V gene encodes CDR1 MNHEY and CDR2 SMNVEV (reference sequence). This CDR3 has 13 amino acids. The germline V and J ends were trimmed by 5 bases and 6 bases, with 10 bases remaining between them. This chain's CDR3 is CASSAGASGELFF. The CDR3 DNA reads TGTGCCAGCAGTGCTGGGGCTTCCGGGGAGCTGTTTTTT.

CDR3 nucleotide sequence: TGTGCCAGCAGTGGGGGACCGGGAGCCTACGAGCAGTACGTC. This encodes CASSGGPGAYEQYV. This chain joins TRBV2 and TRBJ2-7, with TRBD2 as a possible D gene (6 bases). Trimming took off 4 bases at V and 2 bases at J, with 12 bases between the two ends. The CDR3 length is 14 residues. Germline lookup yields CDR1 SNHLY and CDR2 FYNNEI.

The chain carries TRBV28 and TRBJ2-3; 9 bases are a match to TRBD1. Germline V gene lookup returns CDR1 MDHEN and CDR2 SYDVKM. After removal of 6 bases from V and 9 bases from J, the junction contained 7 bases not matched to a gene. The CDR3 is 13 amino acids. The CDR3 DNA follows: TGTGCCAGCAGCCCGGGACAGGGTGGGACGCAGTATTTT. This translates into CASSPGQGGTQYF.

In its sample, this clonotype was seen many times. The rearrangement uses TRBV7-3 and TRBJ2-1; tentatively, D is TRBD2 (6 bases). Germline loops: CDR1 SGHTA, CDR2 FQGTGA. The length of the CDR3 is 14 residues. The ends were cut back, 3 bases at V and 5 bases at J, with 11 bases in the middle. CDR3 loop: CASSLGSGDNEQFF. Here the CDR3 DNA reads TGTGCCAGCAGCTTGGGTAGCGGAGACAATGAGCAGTTCTTC.

The V call is TRBV7-9, the J call TRBJ2-1, with TRBD2 matching 9 bases. V was clipped by 4 bases and J by 4 bases; unmatched bases: 8. The CDR3 sequence is 16 residues long. CDR1 is SEHNR, CDR2 FQNEAQ, per germline (reference sequence). In DNA, the CDR3 is TGTGCCAGCAGCTCCGCGGGGCTAGCGGGGTACAATGAGCAGTTCTTC. It yields the protein CASSSAGLAGYNEQFF.

This clonotype occurred many times. This rearrangement joins TRBV29-1 to TRBJ2-7; a possible D gene is TRBD1 (5 bases). V was shortened by 0 bases and J by 4 bases, with 7 bases between the two germline ends. The CDR3 is made up of 12 amino acids. Germline V gene sequence: CDR1 SQVTM, CDR2 ANQGSEA. CDR3 sequence: CSVEDQGYEQYF. The DNA for the CDR3 is TGCAGCGTTGAAGATCAGGGTTACGAGCAGTACTTC.

Only a few counts were recorded for this clonotype. The CDR3 coding sequence is TGTGCCAGCAGTCCCCTTAGGGCGGGAGACCGTATGGCAGATACGCAGTATTTT. Translated: CASSPLRAGDRMADTQYF. The chain is built from TRBV28 and TRBJ2-3; 7 nucleotides agree with TRBD2. Germline V CDR1 and CDR2: MDHEN, SYDVKM. V lost 5 bases and J lost 4; bases outside the gene matches: 18. This CDR3 region has 18 residues.